The clone carrying this TCR beta chain qualifies as medium-sized. The antigen remains unidentified. TCR beta cDNA was prepared out of 500 ng total RNA by means of a constant-region primer. Three nested multiplex PCR rounds of slightly modified ARM-PCR generated TCR beta libraries. Researchers ran the first two PCR rounds for ten to eleven cycles each with TRBV1-TRBV30 forward primers and a C-beta reverse primer. MiXCR, run by TCRdb on the multiplex PCR reads, gives a single entry per CDR3 protein. The sample contains around 80,000 distinct CDR3 sequences, 69% of which appear only once. Starting material for RNA and DNA co-extraction consisted of about 17-34 mg of unsorted bulk tissue. This sample stems from a study of tumor-infiltrating lymphocytes in primary liver carcinoma. Overall study: Samples returned roughly 3.65 to 7.13 million productive TCRbeta reads, a yield that was similar across tissue types. General study points: It was tumor-adjacent and tumor-blood pairs that overlapped less than tumor region pairs did. When set against blood, tumors had a significantly higher top-250-clone fraction (p = 0.039).

The CDR3 length is 15 residues. The V gene lost 7 bases and the J gene lost 4 bases, with 16 bases spanning the gap. The germline V gene has CDR1 PRHDT and CDR2 FYEKMQ (reference sequence). The sequence derives from a man in his forties with primary liver carcinoma and hepatitis B virus infection. Sequences were obtained from tumor-adjacent normal liver tissue. The chain joins TRBV13 to TRBJ2-2; D remains ambiguous. The CDR3 nucleotides are TGTGCCAGCACCTTCAACCAGTTTGGCACCGGGGAGCTGTTTTTT. It yields the protein CASTFNQFGTGELFF.